The clone carrying this T cell receptor beta chain has a handful of counts. V was pared by 4 bases and J by 6 bases, with 16 bases between. CDR1 is SGHRS and CDR2 is YFSETQ in the germline V gene. This CDR3 is 14 amino acids long. The data were taken from a study of blood T cells in healthy people across ages. A second PCR, run for about 7 to 11 cycles, used a sample-barcoded 5' primer plus a J-beta primer mix. TCRdb redid the calling of the 5' RACE reads with MiXCR, one entry per CDR3 protein. The profile covers under 2 million distinct CDR3 sequences, with 34% appearing a single time and around 11% taken by the ten largest.

The source of this sequence is a woman aged 30 to 39 in good health. J is TRBJ1-1 and V is TRBV5-1; the D gene is possibly TRBD1 (6 bases). Sequencing was done on a sample of blood. The chain's CDR3 is CASSNRVSGAEAFF. Written as DNA, the CDR3 is TGCGCCAGCAGCAACAGGGTTTCGGGGGCTGAAGCTTTCTTT.